This TCR beta chain was sequenced during a study of naive and memory T cell subsets. Study-level points and caveats: Especially in CD8 cells, naive repertoires contained a few larger clonotypes, possibly CD45RA-re-expressing memory cells.

Two oligonucleotides, mixed equimolar, formed the beta constant-region primer covering TRBC1 and TRBC2. Ligated cDNA was amplified by four rounds of PCR with nested alpha and beta constant-region primers and SP2. A 12-nucleotide UMI and the SP2 primer were added to the cDNA 3' end by oligonucleotide ligation. TCRdb reanalysed the UMI-ligation and nested PCR reads using MiXCR and keeps one entry per CDR3 protein. The sample holds over 110,000 distinct CDR3 sequences; about a fifth are singletons and the top ten take roughly 0.68%. This clonotype turned up a few times. Its specificity is unknown. This TCR was recovered from a human donor in good health. Sequenced material: naive CD8+ T cells from blood.

The CDR3 region is CTYVSGGGYTQYF. CDR3 DNA: TGCACCTACGTCTCGGGAGGGGGATATACGCAGTATTTT. This chain connects TRBV29-1 to TRBJ2-3; TRBD2 agrees at 8 bases. CDR1 and CDR2 from the germline V gene are SQVTM and ANQGSEA. The CDR3 runs to 13 residues.